The 20 T cell receptor beta chains in this list originate from one sample, sequenced in a study of shared clonotypes between healthy human individuals. Naive CD8 populations comprised CD45RO-negative cells positively selected for CCR7, excluding terminally differentiated effector memory CD45RA+ cells. Here immunoSEQ multiplex PCR was the method, and the copy in TCRdb shows in-frame clones only, minus some. The sample carries 1.5 million to 2.5 million clones, about 95% recorded once. The specimen sequenced was naive CD8+ T cells sorted from blood. The receptor set was obtained from a man between 18 and 35 years old in good health.

This clone appeared a single time. The sample contains more than one DNA sequence encoding this CDR3. The genes are TRBV5-6 and TRBJ1-3, with a tentative D call TRBD1 (6 bases). Trimming removed 2 bases at V and 2 bases at J, with 8 bases between. Germline CDR1 is SGHDT and CDR2 is YYEEEE. The CDR3 contains 14 residues. The CDR3, as DNA: TGTGCCAGCAGCTTAGGGGGGACTGGAAACACCATATATTTT. Translated, it gives CASSLGGTGNTIYF.

The J gene is TRBJ2-7, the V gene TRBV7-6, with a possible D match to TRBD2 (6 bases). Trimming removed 1 base from V and 6 bases from J, with 13 bases in between. The CDR3 contains 14 residues. Germline V gene lookup returns CDR1 SGHVS and CDR2 FNYEAQ. The CDR3 region has the DNA TGTGCCAGCAGCTTAGGAGGGGAGGCCCTCGAGCAGTACTTC. This gives the protein CASSLGGEALEQYF.

The gene calls are TRBV29-1 and TRBJ2-3; 10 bases match TRBD2. Germline V lookup: CDR1 SQVTM, CDR2 ANQGSEA. CDR3 length: 13 residues. The CDR3 DNA reads TGCAGGGCCCTAGCGGGGGGCACAGATACGCAGTATTTT. Translation gives CRALAGGTDTQYF.

With respect to this clone: Other nucleotide sequences in the sample specify the same CDR3. The chain employs TRBV19 and TRBJ1-2; D ambiguous. V was pared by 3 bases and J by 5 bases, with 7 bases between. The CDR3 is 12 amino acids. The germline CDR1 and CDR2 sequences are LNHDA and SQIVND (reference sequence). CDR3 in amino acids: CASSISAYGYTF. The CDR3 DNA reads as TGTGCCAGTAGTATTTCGGCGTATGGCTACACCTTC.

The CDR3, as DNA: TGTGCCAGTAGTCTTTCGGGACATGGGTACGAGCAGTACTTC. Its protein product is CASSLSGHGYEQYF. V and J are TRBV19 and TRBJ2-7; possible D gene TRBD1, 6 bases. Per the germline V gene, CDR1 is LNHDA and CDR2 is SQIVND (reference sequence). The CDR3 spans 14 residues. Trimming cost V 5 bases and J 4 bases, with 15 bases left between them.

The chain joins TRBV4-2 to TRBJ2-3; TRBD2 matches at 13 bases. The ends lost 0 bases at V and 4 bases at J; junction bases unmatched: 7. This CDR3 has 18 amino acids. In germline, CDR1 is LGHNA, CDR2 YNFKEQ. CDR3 nucleotides: TGTGCCAGCAGCCAAGAATTCGGACTAGCGGGAGCCCCAGATACGCAGTATTTT. Residues: CASSQEFGLAGAPDTQYF.

The chain recombines TRBV7-9 with TRBJ2-5; D uncertain. The CDR3 is 16 residues long. CDR1 and CDR2 from the germline V gene are SEHNR and FQNEAQ (reference sequence). The ends were cut back, 6 bases at V and 0 bases at J, with 17 bases in the middle. CDR3 sequence (DNA): TGTGCCAGCAGTCCGGTTCTCGCCAGGTACCAAGAGACCCAGTACTTC. It encodes CASSPVLARYQETQYF.

The chain carries TRBV7-9 and TRBJ2-1, with a tentative D call TRBD2 (5 bases). Per germline, CDR1 SEHNR and CDR2 FQNEAQ (reference sequence). V was clipped by 3 bases and J by 5 bases, with 17 bases between them. The CDR3 length is 16 residues. The CDR3 reads CASSFRPAEPDNEQFF. CDR3 coding DNA: TGTGCCAGCAGCTTTCGTCCAGCGGAACCCGACAATGAGCAGTTCTTC.

For this clone: Other DNA sequences within the sample encode an identical CDR3. The chain links TRBV9 to TRBJ2-5; D tentatively reads TRBD1 or TRBD2 (5 bases each). The CDR3 is 14 amino acids. CDR1 and CDR2 from the germline V gene are SGDLS and YYNGEE. V lost 2 bases, J lost 4 bases, and 12 bases lay in between. The CDR3 nucleotides are TGTGCCAGCAGCGTGGGAGCAGGGCCAGAGACCCAGTACTTC. Protein: CASSVGAGPETQYF.

CDR3 bases: TGCGCCAGCAGCCAAGCGACCTCCGGGGACTTTATCGACGAGCAGTACTTC. Amino acid sequence: CASSQATSGDFIDEQYF. J is TRBJ2-7 and V is TRBV4-1; D perhaps matches TRBD2 (6 bases). Trimming left V 1 base short and J 5 bases short, with 21 bases between. This CDR3 spans 17 amino acids. In germline, CDR1 is MGHRA, CDR2 YSYEKL.

V and J are TRBV6-5 and TRBJ1-1; 9 bases align to TRBD1. Germline values: CDR1 MNHEY, CDR2 SVGAGI. The V and J ends lost 0 bases and 6 bases, in that order; junction bases with no gene match: 2. The CDR3 runs 14 residues. This CDR3 is CASSYSGTGPEAFF. The CDR3 DNA follows: TGTGCCAGCAGTTACTCCGGGACAGGGCCTGAAGCTTTCTTT.

This rearrangement joins TRBV28 to TRBJ2-3; D gene ambiguous. Trimming pared 4 bases from V and 0 bases from J, leaving 14 bases between. The length of the CDR3 is 16 residues. In germline, CDR1 is MDHEN, CDR2 SYDVKM. Written as DNA, the CDR3 is TGTGCCAGCAGTTCTTTCGACGTGGAAAGCACAGATACGCAGTATTTT. It is translated as CASSSFDVESTDTQYF.

The J gene is TRBJ2-7, the V gene TRBV15, with D unresolved. The V gene lost 1 base and the J gene lost 5 bases, with 12 bases spanning the gap. Germline assignment: CDR1 LNHNV and CDR2 YYDKDF (reference sequence). The CDR3 loop spans 14 amino acids. As DNA, the CDR3 is TGTGCCACCAGCAGAGCACAGCCCTGGGACGAGCAGTACTTC. Translating gives CATSRAQPWDEQYF.

J is TRBJ1-4 and V is TRBV10-3; weak D call: TRBD1 (6 bases). V lost 3 bases to trimming and J lost 7 bases, with 21 bases between them. Per germline, CDR1 ENHRY and CDR2 SYGVKD. The CDR3 consists of 17 residues. CDR3 nucleotide sequence: TGTGCCATCAGTGATCATCCCCCGGTGGGGGCCGGTGAAAAACTGTTTTTT. The encoded protein is CAISDHPPVGAGEKLFF.

CDR3: CASSPGEGNIQYF. The DNA of the CDR3 is TGCGCCAGCAGCCCTGGCGAGGGAAACATTCAGTACTTC. V usage is TRBV4-3 and J usage is TRBJ2-4; a weak D match, TRBD2 (5 bases). Germline CDR1 and CDR2: LGHNA and YSLEER. CDR3 length: 13 amino acids. V was shortened by 4 bases and J by 6 bases, with 10 bases between the two germline ends.

V is TRBV5-8 and J is TRBJ1-4; a possible D gene is TRBD1 (5 bases). V was clipped by 1 base and J by 4 bases, with 14 bases between them. The CDR3 is 16 amino acids. CDR1 and CDR2 from the germline V gene are SGHTS and YDEGEE. The DNA for the CDR3 is TGTGCCAGCAGCTTGTGGGGACCCGCAAGTAATGAAAAACTGTTTTTT. This encodes CASSLWGPASNEKLFF.

The chain employs TRBV9 and TRBJ2-7, with TRBD1 matching over 9 bases. Germline CDR1 and CDR2: SGDLS and YYNGEE. The CDR3 spans 17 residues. V shed 4 bases and J 2 bases; nucleotides not matched to a gene: 13. This CDR3 reads CASSLGTTGGLPYEQYF. CDR3 nucleotides: TGTGCCAGCAGCCTAGGAACTACAGGGGGCCTACCCTACGAGCAGTACTTC.

The chain combines TRBV13 with TRBJ1-1; TRBD1 might be the D (5 bases). The CDR3 is 14 amino acids. Germline V gene lookup returns CDR1 PRHDT and CDR2 FYEKMQ (reference sequence). V was pared by 4 bases and J by 1 base, with 10 bases between. In nucleotides, the CDR3 is TGTGCCAGCAGCTATCGTCAGGGGAACACTGAAGCTTTCTTT. Its translation is CASSYRQGNTEAFF.

The chain employs TRBV4-1 and TRBJ1-1; D is unclear. Germline V gene sequence: CDR1 MGHRA, CDR2 YSYEKL. V was clipped by 0 bases and J by 5 bases, with 10 bases between them. The CDR3 length is 14 residues. The CDR3 loop is CASSQEGGLTEAFF. The CDR3 DNA reads as TGCGCCAGCAGCCAAGAGGGTGGTCTAACTGAAGCTTTCTTT.

The chain joins TRBV6-5 to TRBJ1-6; 7 bases align to TRBD1. There are 15 residues in the CDR3. The germline CDR1 and CDR2 sequences are MNHEY and SVGAGI. The V segment lost 11 bases and the J segment 6 bases; nucleotides outside the gene matches: 13. CDR3 bases: TGTGCCTATTTGCGGGACAGCTTTTTTAATTCACCCCTCCACTTT. This codes for CAYLRDSFFNSPLHF.